This TCR beta chain was obtained from a study of blood T cell repertoires in COVID-19. This CDR3 is 14 amino acids long. Germline V gives CDR1 SGHVS, CDR2 FNYEAQ. V lost 5 bases to trimming and J lost 2 bases, with 12 bases between them. In the original processing: Researchers report that nucleated cell counts were estimated from reference gene primer amplification. This table comes from immunoSEQ multiplex PCR, and its TCRdb copy is limited to in-frame clones, with some not included. V and J calls and clone size are given by that table; D and trimming were obtained from the DNA. The table has under 250,000 clones, about 86% seen once.

The chain recombines TRBV7-6 with TRBJ1-1; D is ambiguous. The receptor was derived from a man between 35 and 55 years old with active or convalescent COVID-19. Sequencing was performed on peripheral blood. CDR3 sequence reads: CASSPRRENTEAFF. CDR3 sequence (DNA): TGTGCCAGCAGCCCCCGACGGGAAAACACTGAAGCTTTCTTT. Variable domain in full (rest from reference TRBV7-6 and TRBJ1-1): GAGVSQSPRYKVTKRGQDVALRCDPISGHVSLYWYRQALGQGPEFLTYFNYEAQQDKSGLPNDRFSAERPEGSISTLTIQRTEQRDSAMYRCASSPRRENTEAFFGQGTRLTVV.